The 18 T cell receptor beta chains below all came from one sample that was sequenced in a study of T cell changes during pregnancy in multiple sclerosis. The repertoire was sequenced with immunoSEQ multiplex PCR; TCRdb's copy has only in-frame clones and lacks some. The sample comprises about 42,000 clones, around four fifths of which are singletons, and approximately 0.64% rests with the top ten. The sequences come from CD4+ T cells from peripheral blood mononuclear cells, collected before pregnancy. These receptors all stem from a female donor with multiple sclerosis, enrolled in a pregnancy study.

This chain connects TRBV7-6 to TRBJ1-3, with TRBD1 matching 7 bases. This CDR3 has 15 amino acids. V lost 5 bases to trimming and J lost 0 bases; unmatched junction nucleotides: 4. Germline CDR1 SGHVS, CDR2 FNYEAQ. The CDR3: CASSAGTASGNTIYF. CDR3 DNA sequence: TGTGCCAGCAGCGCCGGGACAGCCTCTGGAAACACCATATATTTT.

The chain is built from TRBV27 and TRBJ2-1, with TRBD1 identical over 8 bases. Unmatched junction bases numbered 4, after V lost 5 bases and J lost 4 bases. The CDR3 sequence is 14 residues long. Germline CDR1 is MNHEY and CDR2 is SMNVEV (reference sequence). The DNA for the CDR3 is TGTGCCAGCAGTACCCGGACAGGGTACAATGAGCAGTTCTTC. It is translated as CASSTRTGYNEQFF.

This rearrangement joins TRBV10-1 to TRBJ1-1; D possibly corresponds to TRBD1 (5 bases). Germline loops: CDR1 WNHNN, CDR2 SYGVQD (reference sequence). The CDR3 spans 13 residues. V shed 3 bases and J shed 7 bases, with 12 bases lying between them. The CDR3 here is CASSDPPGIEAFF. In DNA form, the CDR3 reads TGCGCCAGCAGTGATCCTCCAGGGATTGAAGCTTTCTTT.

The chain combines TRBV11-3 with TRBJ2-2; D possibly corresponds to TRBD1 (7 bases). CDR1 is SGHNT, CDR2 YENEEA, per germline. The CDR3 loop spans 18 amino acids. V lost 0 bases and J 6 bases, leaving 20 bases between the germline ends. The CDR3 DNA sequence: TGTGCCAGCAGCTTAGATCAGGGGGGCTCTGCTTTTGCCGGGGAGCTGTTTTTT. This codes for CASSLDQGGSAFAGELFF.

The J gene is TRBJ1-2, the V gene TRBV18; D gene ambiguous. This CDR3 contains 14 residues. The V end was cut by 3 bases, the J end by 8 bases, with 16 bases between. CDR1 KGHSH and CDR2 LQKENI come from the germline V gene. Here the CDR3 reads CASSPRTGMEGYTF. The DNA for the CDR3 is TGTGCCAGCTCACCCCGGACGGGAATGGAAGGCTACACCTTC.

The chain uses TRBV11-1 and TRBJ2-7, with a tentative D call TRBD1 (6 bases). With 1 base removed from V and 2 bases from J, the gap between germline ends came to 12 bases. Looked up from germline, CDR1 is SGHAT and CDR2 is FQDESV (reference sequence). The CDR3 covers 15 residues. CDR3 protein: CASSLVSGTTYEQYF. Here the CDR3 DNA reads TGTGCCAGCAGCTTAGTCAGTGGGACAACCTACGAGCAGTACTTC.

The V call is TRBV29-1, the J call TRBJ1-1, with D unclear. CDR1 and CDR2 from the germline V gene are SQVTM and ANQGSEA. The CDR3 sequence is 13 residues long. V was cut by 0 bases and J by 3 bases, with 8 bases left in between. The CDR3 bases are TGCAGCGTTGAAGATCCCCTATACACTGAAGCTTTCTTT. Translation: CSVEDPLYTEAFF.

CDR3 protein: CATQGTSGRYNEQFF. The DNA for the CDR3 is TGTGCCACCCAAGGAACTAGCGGGCGTTACAATGAGCAGTTCTTC. The chain combines TRBV19 with TRBJ2-1; 9 positions agree with TRBD2. The CDR3 totals 15 residues. Germline loops: CDR1 LNHDA, CDR2 SQIVND (reference sequence). The trim removed 10 bases at V and 4 bases at J, leaving 11 bases unmatched.

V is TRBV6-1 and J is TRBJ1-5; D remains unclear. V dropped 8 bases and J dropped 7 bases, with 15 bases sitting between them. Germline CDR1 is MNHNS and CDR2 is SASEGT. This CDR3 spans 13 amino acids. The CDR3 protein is CASWAGTVQPQHF. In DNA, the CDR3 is TGTGCCAGCTGGGCGGGTACCGTGCAGCCCCAGCATTTT.

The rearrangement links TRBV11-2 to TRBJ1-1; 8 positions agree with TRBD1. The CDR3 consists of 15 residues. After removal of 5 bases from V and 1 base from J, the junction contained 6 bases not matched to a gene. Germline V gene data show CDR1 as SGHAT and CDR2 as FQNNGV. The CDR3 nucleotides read TGTGCCAGCAGCCATTACAGGGGGACGAACACTGAAGCTTTCTTT. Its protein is CASSHYRGTNTEAFF.

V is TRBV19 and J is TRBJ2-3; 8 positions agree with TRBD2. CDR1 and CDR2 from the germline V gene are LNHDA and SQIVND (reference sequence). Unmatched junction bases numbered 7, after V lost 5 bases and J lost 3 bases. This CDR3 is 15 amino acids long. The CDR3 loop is CASSWGAGVTDTQYF. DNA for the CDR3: TGTGCCAGTAGTTGGGGAGCGGGGGTTACAGATACGCAGTATTTT.

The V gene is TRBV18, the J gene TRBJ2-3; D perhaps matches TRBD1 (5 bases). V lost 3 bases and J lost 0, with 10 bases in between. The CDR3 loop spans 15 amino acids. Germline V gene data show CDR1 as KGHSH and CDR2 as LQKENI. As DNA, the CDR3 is TGTGCCAGCTCACCGTATGACAGTAGCACAGATACGCAGTATTTT. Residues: CASSPYDSSTDTQYF. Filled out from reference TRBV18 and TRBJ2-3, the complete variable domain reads NAGVMQNPRHLVRRRGQEARLRCSPMKGHSHVYWYRQLPEEGLKFMVYLQKENIIDESGMPKERFSAEFPKEGPSILRIQQVVRGDSAAYFCASSPYDSSTDTQYFGPGTRLTVL.

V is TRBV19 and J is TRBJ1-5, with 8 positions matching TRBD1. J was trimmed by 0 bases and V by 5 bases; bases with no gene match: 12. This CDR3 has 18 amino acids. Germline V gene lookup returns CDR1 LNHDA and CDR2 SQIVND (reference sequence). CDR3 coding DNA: TGTGCCAGTAGTCCGCCGGACAGGGCCCTTTATAGCAATCAGCCCCAGCATTTT. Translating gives CASSPPDRALYSNQPQHF.

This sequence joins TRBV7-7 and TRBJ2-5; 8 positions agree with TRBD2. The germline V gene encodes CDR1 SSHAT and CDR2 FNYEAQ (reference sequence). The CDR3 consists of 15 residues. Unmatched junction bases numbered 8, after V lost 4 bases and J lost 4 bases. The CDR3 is CASSSSREGRETQYF. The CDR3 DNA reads TGTGCCAGCAGCTCGAGTCGGGAGGGTAGAGAGACCCAGTACTTC.

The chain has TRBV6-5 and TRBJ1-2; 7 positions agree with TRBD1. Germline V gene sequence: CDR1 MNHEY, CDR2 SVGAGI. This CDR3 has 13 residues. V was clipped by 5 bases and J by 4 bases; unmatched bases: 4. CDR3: CASSLRDSYGYTF. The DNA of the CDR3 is TGTGCCAGCAGTCTCCGGGACAGCTATGGCTACACCTTC.

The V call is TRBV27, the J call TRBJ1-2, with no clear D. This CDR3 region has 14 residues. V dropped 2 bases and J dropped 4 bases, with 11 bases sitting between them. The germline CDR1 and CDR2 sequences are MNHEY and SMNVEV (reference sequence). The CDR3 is CASSLREGPYGYTF. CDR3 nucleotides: TGTGCCAGCAGTTTAAGAGAGGGCCCCTATGGCTACACCTTC.

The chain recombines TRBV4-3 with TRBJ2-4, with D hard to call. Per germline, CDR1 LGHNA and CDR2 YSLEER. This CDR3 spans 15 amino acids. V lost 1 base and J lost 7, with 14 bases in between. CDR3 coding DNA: TGCGCCAGCAGCCAAGCCTACCAAGGAGTCAACATTCAGTACTTC. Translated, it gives CASSQAYQGVNIQYF.

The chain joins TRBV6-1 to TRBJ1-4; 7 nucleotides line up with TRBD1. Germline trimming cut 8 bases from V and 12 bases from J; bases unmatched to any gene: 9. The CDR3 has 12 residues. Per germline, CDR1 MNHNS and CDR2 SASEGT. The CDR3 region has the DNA TGTGCCAGCTCCAGACAGGGTGGGGAACTGTTTTTT. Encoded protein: CASSRQGGELFF.